The subject of this entry is one T cell receptor beta chain. The antigen is unknown. These data are taken from a study of cytomegalovirus exposure and HLA in healthy donors. About the study: Unique TCRs from HLA-typed donors, 65 million to 85 million of them, were held in an early data release.

Regarding the study as a whole: Analysis performed later found over 15,000 TCR beta sequences associated with HLA alleles at 0.05 false discovery rate. It was reported that TCR beta sequences correctly inferred the HLA-A and HLA-B alleles for most subjects. Some V segments, TRBV6-2 and TRBV6-3 among them, were indistinguishable and were therefore excluded.

The CDR3 is made up of 12 amino acids. Germline trimming cut 5 bases from V and 6 bases from J; bases unmatched to any gene: 1. Germline CDR1 and CDR2: SGHRS and YFSETQ. A multiplex PCR was run with 60 Vbeta primers and 13 Jbeta primers. Some clones are missing from TCRdb's copy, which holds only in-frame ones; the method was immunoSEQ multiplex PCR. Of 99,000 or so clones in the sample, over 75% were seen once. This TCR was recovered from a man younger than 40 in good health and CMV-seropositive. Sample: PBMCs. The J gene is TRBJ2-7, the V gene TRBV5-1, with TRBD1 matching 11 bases. The CDR3 reads CASRDRGLEQYF. For the CDR3, the DNA is TGCGCCAGCAGGGACAGGGGGCTCGAGCAGTACTTC.